One sample yielded the 20 T cell receptor beta chains listed below, sequenced in a study of T cell responses to AZD1222 COVID-19 vaccine. Sequencing used immunoSEQ multiplex PCR; TCRdb keeps in-frame clones, though not all of them. The data contain some 140,000 clones, more than 75% of them singletons. The sample was peripheral blood, taken on day 0 of AZD1222 vaccination. Source of these receptors: an adult in good health.

The J gene is TRBJ1-5, the V gene TRBV7-2; no firm D call. The germline V gene encodes CDR1 SGHTA and CDR2 FQGNSA. The V end lost 6 bases, the J end lost 6 bases, and 15 bases lay between the germline ends. This CDR3 is 14 amino acids long. DNA of the CDR3: TGTGCCAGCAGGTCCAGGATGGAGTCTCAGCCCCAGCATTTT. This encodes CASRSRMESQPQHF.

The gene calls are TRBV2 and TRBJ1-2; D is unresolved. Trimming stripped 10 bases from V and 1 base from J, with 10 bases between. Germline CDR1 is SNHLY and CDR2 is FYNNEI. The length of the CDR3 is 12 residues. In nucleotides, the CDR3 is TGTGCCACCCTAGGAGTTAACTATGGCTACACCTTC. Encoded protein: CATLGVNYGYTF.

The chain carries TRBV2 and TRBJ1-2; 12 bases agree with TRBD1. This CDR3 has 14 amino acids. CDR1 is SNHLY and CDR2 is FYNNEI in the germline V gene. V lost 6 bases to trimming and J lost 3 bases; unmatched junction nucleotides: 2. The DNA of the CDR3 is TGTGCCAGCAGGGGACAGGGGGCCCACTATGGCTACACCTTC. Translating it yields CASRGQGAHYGYTF.

V usage is TRBV3-1 (or the pseudogene TRBV3-2) and J usage is TRBJ1-6; no definite D call. This CDR3 comprises 12 residues. Trimming took 4 bases from V and 8 from J, leaving 6 bases between them. The germline gives CDR1 LGHDT, CDR2 YNNKEL (reference sequence). The chain's CDR3 is CASSPKDSPLHF. The CDR3 DNA sequence: TGTGCCAGCAGCCCAAAGGATTCACCCCTCCACTTT.

This clone is medium-sized (0.01 to 0.1%) within its sample. The chain has TRBV7-3 and TRBJ2-7, with a tentative D call TRBD2 (6 bases). Germline values: CDR1 SGHTA, CDR2 FQGTGA. Trimming left V 1 base short and J 0 bases short, with 7 bases between. The CDR3 has 14 residues. The CDR3 nucleotides are TGTGCCAGCAGCTTAAGGACTAACTCCTACGAGCAGTACTTC. Translating gives CASSLRTNSYEQYF.

The chain couples TRBV5-1 to TRBJ1-1; D possibly corresponds to TRBD1 (6 bases). The germline V and J ends were trimmed by 0 bases and 10 bases, with 13 bases remaining between them. The CDR3 covers 13 residues. Germline V gives CDR1 SGHRS, CDR2 YFSETQ. The CDR3 DNA sequence: TGCGCCAGCAGCTTGGCACAGGGAGGGGGAGCTTTCTTT. It codes for CASSLAQGGGAFF.

The V gene is TRBV5-6, the J gene TRBJ2-7, with a tentative D call TRBD1 (6 bases). The CDR3 totals 14 residues. V lost 0 bases to trimming and J lost 6 bases, with 13 bases between them. Looked up from germline, CDR1 is SGHDT and CDR2 is YYEEEE. The DNA for the CDR3 is TGTGCCAGCAGCTTGGCGAACAGGGTGTCCGAGCAGTACTTC. This codes for CASSLANRVSEQYF. The whole variable domain, remainder taken from reference TRBV5-6 and TRBJ2-7, is DAGVTQSPTHLIKTRGQQVTLRCSPKSGHDTVSWYQQALGQGPQFIFQYYEEEERQRGNFPDRFSGHQFPNYSSELNVNALLLGDSALYLCASSLANRVSEQYFGPGTRLTVT.

The chain links TRBV3-1 (or the pseudogene TRBV3-2) to TRBJ1-1; D might be TRBD1 (6 bases). The CDR3 is 15 residues long. In germline, CDR1 is LGHDT, CDR2 YNNKEL (reference sequence). V was pared by 1 base and J by 5 bases, with 14 bases between. The CDR3 sequence: CASSQADRQYTEAFF. CDR3 DNA: TGTGCCAGCAGCCAAGCCGACAGGCAGTATACTGAAGCTTTCTTT.

The gene calls are TRBV2 and TRBJ1-1; D uncertain. The germline V and J ends were trimmed by 6 bases and 5 bases, with 4 bases remaining between them. Germline-derived CDR1 and CDR2 are SNHLY and FYNNEI. This CDR3 has 10 amino acids. In DNA, the CDR3 is TGTGCCAGCAGGAGAACTGAAGCTTTCTTT. It yields the protein CASRRTEAFF. Full variable domain (rest looked up from reference TRBV2 and TRBJ1-1): EPEVTQTPSHQVTQMGQEVILRCVPISNHLYFYWYRQILGQKVEFLVSFYNNEISEKSEIFDDQFSVERPDGSNFTLKIRSTKLEDSAMYFCASRRTEAFFGQGTRLTVV.

The gene calls are TRBV15 and TRBJ1-1; 9 bases are shared with TRBD1. V was pared by 8 bases and J by 3 bases, with 13 bases of the junction left unmatched. The CDR3 runs to 16 residues. Per the germline V gene, CDR1 is LNHNV and CDR2 is YYDKDF (reference sequence). DNA of the CDR3: TGTGCCACCGACAGGGGGGCCCGAGGGAAGTACACTGAAGCTTTCTTT. Protein: CATDRGARGKYTEAFF.

This chain connects TRBV5-1 to TRBJ2-3, with 10 bases aligning to TRBD2. CDR3 length: 18 residues. The V gene end was trimmed by 4 bases and the J gene end by 2 bases; junction bases not matched to a gene: 13. Germline V gene data show CDR1 as SGHRS and CDR2 as YFSETQ. The CDR3 DNA reads as TGCGCCAGCAGCAACTCCGCCCTAGCGGGGGCTCACACAGATACGCAGTATTTT. It yields the protein CASSNSALAGAHTDTQYF.

V is TRBV11-2 and J is TRBJ2-5; D is possibly TRBD2 (5 bases). Between the trimmed V and J ends, which lost 1 base and 4 bases, there was a span of 16 bases. The CDR3 extends over 16 amino acids. CDR1 is SGHAT and CDR2 is FQNNGV in the germline V gene. The CDR3 protein is CASSLAISRGGETQYF. DNA of the CDR3: TGTGCCAGCAGCTTAGCGATAAGCCGGGGTGGAGAGACCCAGTACTTC.

The genes are TRBV5-4 and TRBJ1-2, with D perhaps matching TRBD1 (5 bases). The CDR3 is made up of 14 amino acids. From germline, CDR1 is SGHNT and CDR2 YYREEE (reference sequence). V was clipped by 0 bases and J by 2 bases, with 8 bases between them. The CDR3 coding sequence is TGTGCCAGCAGCTTGGATCAGGGAAACTATGGCTACACCTTC. It translates to CASSLDQGNYGYTF.

The chain links TRBV12-3 or TRBV12-4 to TRBJ1-5; TRBD1 matches at 7 bases. V dropped 6 bases and J dropped 6; count of bases not matched to a gene: 5. The CDR3 runs 13 residues. The CDR3 bases are TGTGCCAGCAGAAGACGGGACAGTCAGCCCCAGCATTTT. It yields the protein CASRRRDSQPQHF.

The V call is TRBV5-6, the J call TRBJ1-2; TRBD1 matches 11 bases. CDR1 and CDR2 (germline): SGHDT, YYEEEE. The V segment lost 2 bases and the J segment 5 bases; nucleotides outside the gene matches: 2. The CDR3 extends over 14 amino acids. CDR3 in amino acids: CASSFGQGAYGYTF. CDR3 sequence (DNA): TGTGCCAGCAGCTTCGGACAGGGGGCGTATGGCTACACCTTC.

CDR3 sequence (DNA): TGTGCCAGCAGTTTAGGGACCGGGGAGCTGTTTTTT. Amino acids: CASSLGTGELFF. This rearrangement joins TRBV27 to TRBJ2-2; D gene unclear. The V end was cut by 2 bases, the J end by 5 bases, with 3 bases between. CDR1 and CDR2 from the germline V gene are MNHEY and SMNVEV (reference sequence). The length of the CDR3 is 12 residues.

The rearrangement uses TRBV6-5 and TRBJ2-7; D uncertain. V dropped 8 bases and J dropped 2 bases, with 10 bases sitting between them. The CDR3 totals 12 residues. The V gene's germline CDR1 is MNHEY and CDR2 SVGAGI. CDR3 nucleotides: TGTGCCAGCTATAACACAGCCTACGAGCAGTACTTC. Its protein product is CASYNTAYEQYF.

The chain employs TRBV2 and TRBJ1-1; D is undetermined. In germline, CDR1 is SNHLY, CDR2 FYNNEI. The CDR3 contains 15 residues. V lost 6 bases and J 1 base, leaving 15 bases between the germline ends. The CDR3 DNA reads TGTGCCAGCAGAGGGTGGATAGGTGAGAACACTGAAGCTTTCTTT. It yields the protein CASRGWIGENTEAFF.

This chain connects TRBV5-1 to TRBJ1-1; D gene uncertain. Germline V gene data show CDR1 as SGHRS and CDR2 as YFSETQ. V was trimmed by 0 bases and J by 6 bases, leaving 15 bases between them. This CDR3 has 15 amino acids. CDR3 bases: TGCGCCAGCAGCTTGGAAGTCGCGCTAAGCTCTGAAGCTTTCTTT. It is translated as CASSLEVALSSEAFF.

The chain joins TRBV11-1 to TRBJ1-2, with a tentative D call TRBD1 (6 bases). The CDR3 contains 16 residues. Trimming removed 5 bases at V and 3 bases at J, with 19 bases between. The germline gives CDR1 SGHAT, CDR2 FQDESV (reference sequence). The CDR3 spells CASSVGGGPGYYGYTF. The CDR3 nucleotides read TGTGCCAGCAGCGTTGGAGGGGGGCCAGGGTACTATGGCTACACCTTC.